The rows below give T cell receptor beta chains drawn from one sample of a study of blood T cell repertoires in COVID-19. Profiled with immunoSEQ multiplex PCR; TCRdb holds only in-frame clones, not every one. The sample comprises a few hundred thousand clones, roughly 85% of which are singletons, and roughly 6.2% rests with the top ten. Sequenced input: PBMCs or T cells enriched from blood (not recorded which). The receptor set was obtained from a woman aged 40 to 55 who had recovered from COVID-19. Each CDR3 is given with its conserved first and last residue. A D gene is named only where the DNA matches it firmly. Not every row has a clone size; where given, it reads once, few, many or a size class.

J: TRBJ2-7
D: NA
V: TRBV24-1
size: NA
CDR3: CATSGGGTGDYEQYF
DNA: TGTGCCACCAGTGGGGGCGGGACCGGCGACTACGAGCAGTACTTC

J: TRBJ1-2
D: TRBD1
V: TRBV30
size: NA
CDR3: CAWSRQISGTGSGYTF
DNA: TGTGCCTGGAGTCGCCAGATCTCCGGGACAGGATCGGGCTACACCTTC

J: TRBJ2-3
D: TRBD2
V: TRBV5-5
size: NA
CDR3: CASSFVGGQGDTQYF
DNA: TGTGCCAGCAGCTTCGTGGGAGGGCAGGGAGATACGCAGTATTTT

J: TRBJ2-6
D: TRBD1
V: TRBV10-3
size: NA
CDR3: CAISVGQGSGANVLTF
DNA: TGTGCCATCAGTGTGGGACAGGGGTCTGGGGCCAACGTCCTGACTTTC

J: TRBJ2-1
D: TRBD2
V: TRBV27
size: NA
CDR3: CASSLWGLAGGPSEQFF
DNA: TGTGCCAGCAGTTTATGGGGACTAGCGGGAGGGCCGAGTGAGCAGTTCTTC

J: TRBJ2-2
D: TRBD2
V: TRBV28
size: NA
CDR3: CASSRLAGSTGELFF
DNA: TGTGCCAGCAGTCGACTAGCGGGTTCCACCGGGGAGCTGTTTTTT

J: TRBJ2-1
D: TRBD2
V: TRBV4-3
size: few
CDR3: CASSEGTSGRANEQFF
DNA: TGCGCCAGCAGCGAAGGGACTAGCGGGAGGGCTAATGAGCAGTTCTTC

J: TRBJ2-1
D: NA
V: TRBV9
size: NA
CDR3: CASSQRAVSYNEQFF
DNA: TGTGCCAGCAGCCAGAGGGCGGTGTCCTACAATGAGCAGTTCTTC

J: TRBJ1-6
D: TRBD1
V: TRBV4-3
size: NA
CDR3: CASSQEPNRGNSPLHF
DNA: TGCGCCAGCAGCCAAGAACCGAACAGGGGGAATTCACCCCTCCACTTT

J: TRBJ2-1
D: NA
V: TRBV28
size: NA
CDR3: CASSRGGQNEQFF
DNA: TGTGCCAGCAGCCGTGGAGGACAGAATGAGCAGTTCTTC

J: TRBJ2-5
D: NA
V: TRBV11-2
size: once
CDR3: CASSLLVGGGETQYF
DNA: TGTGCCAGCAGCTTACTTGTAGGGGGGGGAGAGACCCAGTACTTC

J: TRBJ2-7
D: NA
V: TRBV27
size: NA
CDR3: CASSFKASYEQYF
DNA: TGTGCCAGCAGTTTCAAAGCGTCCTACGAGCAGTACTTC

J: TRBJ1-2
D: TRBD1
V: TRBV27
size: NA
CDR3: CASRDPPQEGAMIRDGYTF
DNA: TGTGCCAGCAGGGACCCACCTCAAGAGGGGGCGATGATTAGGGATGGCTACACCTTC

J: TRBJ2-2
D: NA
V: TRBV28
size: NA
CDR3: CASSQGGVLTGELFF
DNA: TGTGCCAGCTCTCAGGGGGGAGTTCTCACCGGGGAGCTGTTTTTT

J: TRBJ1-5
D: NA
V: TRBV6-2/TRBV6-3
size: NA
CDR3: CASSRAINQPQHF
DNA: TGTGCCAGCAGCCGGGCCATAAATCAGCCCCAGCATTTT

J: TRBJ2-7
D: NA
V: TRBV5-1
size: NA
CDR3: CASSASSGYLGEQYF
DNA: TGCGCCAGCAGCGCCTCTTCGGGATATTTGGGGGAGCAGTACTTC

J: TRBJ1-2
D: TRBD1
V: TRBV3-1/TRBV3-2
size: NA
CDR3: CASSQRDRAFHYGYTF
DNA: TGTGCCAGCAGCCAAAGGGACAGGGCCTTCCACTATGGCTACACCTTC

J: TRBJ1-5
D: TRBD1
V: TRBV19
size: NA
CDR3: CASRKTGFNQPQHF
DNA: TGTGCCAGTAGGAAGACAGGGTTCAATCAGCCCCAGCATTTT

J: TRBJ1-4
D: NA
V: TRBV28
size: once
CDR3: CASSFGWATNEKLFF
DNA: TGTGCCAGCAGTTTCGGGTGGGCAACTAATGAAAAACTGTTTTTT

J: TRBJ1-1
D: NA
V: TRBV6-5
size: NA
CDR3: CASSYQERGTEAFF
DNA: TGTGCCAGCAGTTACCAAGAAAGGGGCACTGAAGCTTTCTTT

J: TRBJ1-5
D: NA
V: TRBV11-1
size: NA
CDR3: CASSLSVNQPQHF
DNA: TGTGCCAGCAGCTTGTCAGTAAATCAGCCCCAGCATTTT

J: TRBJ1-1
D: NA
V: TRBV9
size: NA
CDR3: CASSGGNIPTEAFF
DNA: TGTGCCAGCAGCGGAGGAAACATCCCCACTGAAGCTTTCTTT

J: TRBJ2-5
D: NA
V: TRBV12-3/TRBV12-4
size: NA
CDR3: CASRGGQETQYF
DNA: TGTGCCAGCAGGGGGGGCCAAGAGACCCAGTACTTC

J: TRBJ2-3
D: NA
V: TRBV18
size: NA
CDR3: CASSTSTDTQYF
DNA: TGTGCCAGCTCAACTTCCACAGATACGCAGTATTTT

J: TRBJ2-1
D: TRBD2
V: TRBV18
size: NA
CDR3: CASSPQASGNPYNEQFF
DNA: TGTGCCAGCTCACCCCAAGCTAGCGGAAACCCCTACAATGAGCAGTTCTTC

J: TRBJ2-1
D: NA
V: TRBV27
size: NA
CDR3: CASSLFLAGSSSYNEQFF
DNA: TGTGCCAGCAGTTTATTCTTGGCGGGATCGAGCTCCTACAATGAGCAGTTCTTC

J: TRBJ1-3
D: NA
V: TRBV28
size: NA
CDR3: CASRKTPRGGNTIYF
DNA: TGTGCCAGCAGAAAGACGCCCAGAGGCGGAAACACCATATATTTT

J: TRBJ1-2
D: TRBD1
V: TRBV7-9
size: once
CDR3: CASSQGQGWGYTF
DNA: TGTGCCAGCAGCCAAGGACAGGGATGGGGTTACACCTTC

J: TRBJ2-3
D: NA
V: TRBV5-6
size: NA
CDR3: CASSLAAGNTQYF
DNA: TGTGCCAGCAGCTTGGCCGCGGGTAATACGCAGTATTTT

J: TRBJ2-7
D: NA
V: TRBV25-1
size: NA
CDR3: CASSESREDYEQYF
DNA: TGTGCCAGCAGTGAATCGCGGGAAGACTACGAGCAGTACTTC

J: TRBJ2-3
D: TRBD2
V: TRBV7-7
size: NA
CDR3: CASSRTSGSTDTQYF
DNA: TGTGCTAGCAGCCGGACTAGCGGGAGCACAGATACGCAGTATTTT

J: TRBJ1-2
D: NA
V: TRBV28
size: NA
CDR3: CASSSPGGAIYGYTF
DNA: TGTGCCAGCAGTTCCCCCGGGGGAGCTATTTATGGCTACACCTTC

J: TRBJ1-2
D: NA
V: TRBV27
size: once
CDR3: CASSIRGGGNYGYTF
DNA: TGTGCCAGCAGTATCCGCGGGGGCGGAAACTATGGCTACACCTTC

J: TRBJ1-6
D: NA
V: TRBV18
size: NA
CDR3: CASSPPMGRGDSPLHF
DNA: TGTGCCAGCTCACCACCAATGGGGCGCGGGGATTCACCCCTCCACTTT

J: TRBJ2-2
D: NA
V: TRBV6-5
size: few
CDR3: CASSPEGLPGELFF
DNA: TGTGCCAGCAGCCCCGAGGGACTGCCCGGGGAGCTGTTTTTT

J: TRBJ1-3
D: NA
V: TRBV30
size: NA
CDR3: CAWSETTGNTIYF
DNA: TGTGCCTGGAGTGAAACAACTGGAAACACCATATATTTT

J: TRBJ2-5
D: TRBD1
V: TRBV28
size: NA
CDR3: CASSRNGPGTGVETQYF
DNA: TGTGCCAGCAGTCGCAATGGGCCTGGGACAGGGGTAGAGACCCAGTACTTC

J: TRBJ2-5
D: NA
V: TRBV7-2
size: NA
CDR3: CASSGGAGQETQYF
DNA: TGTGCCAGCAGCGGTGGGGCAGGACAAGAGACCCAGTACTTC

J: TRBJ1-1
D: TRBD1
V: TRBV7-2
size: few
CDR3: CASSLARTGAVNTEAFF
DNA: TGTGCCAGCAGCTTAGCTCGGACAGGGGCCGTGAACACTGAAGCTTTCTTT

J: TRBJ1-3
D: TRBD1
V: TRBV28
size: NA
CDR3: CASRKDRGRGNSGNTIYF
DNA: TGTGCCAGCCGGAAGGACAGGGGTCGGGGAAACTCTGGAAACACCATATATTTT

J: TRBJ2-7
D: TRBD2
V: TRBV29-1
size: few
CDR3: CSVISSGRIHEQYF
DNA: TGCAGCGTTATATCCAGCGGGAGGATTCACGAGCAGTACTTC

J: TRBJ1-4
D: NA
V: TRBV28
size: NA
CDR3: CASGTVKLFF
DNA: TGTGCCAGCGGGACTGTTAAACTGTTTTTT

J: TRBJ1-2
D: TRBD1
V: TRBV7-2
size: NA
CDR3: CASSDRDLSANYGYTF
DNA: TGTGCCAGCAGTGACAGGGATCTCAGTGCGAACTATGGCTACACCTTC

J: TRBJ2-2
D: TRBD2
V: TRBV3-1/TRBV3-2
size: NA
CDR3: CASSQEERLAGMGGELFF
DNA: TGTGCCAGCAGCCAAGAGGAACGACTAGCGGGAATGGGCGGGGAGCTGTTTTTT

J: TRBJ2-7
D: NA
V: TRBV6-5
size: NA
CDR3: CASRRQKDYEQYF
DNA: TGTGCCAGCAGAAGACAGAAAGACTACGAGCAGTACTTC

J: TRBJ2-7
D: TRBD1
V: TRBV18
size: NA
CDR3: CASSPDRGGEQYF
DNA: TGTGCCAGCTCTCCGGACAGGGGGGGCGAGCAGTACTTC

J: TRBJ2-1
D: TRBD2
V: TRBV5-4
size: NA
CDR3: CASSSRLAGGSNEQFF
DNA: TGTGCCAGCAGCTCAAGACTAGCGGGAGGTAGCAATGAGCAGTTCTTC

J: TRBJ1-1
D: TRBD1
V: TRBV15
size: few
CDR3: CATSSRGQGEMEAFF
DNA: TGTGCCACCAGCAGCCGCGGGCAGGGGGAGATGGAGGCTTTCTTT

J: TRBJ1-4
D: NA
V: TRBV10-3
size: NA
CDR3: CAISEIFRGGSEKLFF
DNA: TGTGCCATCAGTGAGATATTCAGGGGCGGGAGTGAAAAACTGTTTTTT

J: TRBJ1-1
D: NA
V: TRBV20-1
size: NA
CDR3: CSASVLVATEAFF
DNA: TGCAGTGCTAGTGTTCTGGTGGCCACTGAAGCTTTCTTT

J: TRBJ2-2
D: NA
V: TRBV10-3
size: few
CDR3: CAISEPRGGGELFF
DNA: TGTGCCATCAGTGAGCCCAGAGGAGGCGGGGAGCTGTTTTTT

J: TRBJ1-2
D: NA
V: TRBV1
size: NA
CDR3: CTSSQGGLYRDRGGYHYGYTF
DNA: TGCACCAGCAGCCAAGGGGGTTTGTACCGGGACAGGGGAGGCTATCACTATGGCTACACCTTC

J: TRBJ2-1
D: NA
V: TRBV5-1
size: NA
CDR3: CASSTTATTVLREQFF
DNA: TGCGCCAGCAGCACAACAGCGACGACAGTCCTCAGGGAGCAGTTCTTC

J: TRBJ2-5
D: NA
V: TRBV29-1
size: NA
CDR3: CSVEDYTEGETQYF
DNA: TGCAGCGTTGAAGATTACACAGAGGGAGAGACCCAGTACTTC

J: TRBJ2-1
D: NA
V: TRBV28
size: NA
CDR3: CASSPTGGGRGRDEQFF
DNA: TGTGCCAGCAGTCCCACGGGGGGCGGGAGAGGGCGGGATGAGCAGTTCTTC

J: TRBJ2-6
D: NA
V: TRBV4-2
size: NA
CDR3: CASSQARRVGSGANVLTF
DNA: TGTGCCAGCAGCCAGGCTAGGCGGGTAGGGTCTGGGGCCAACGTCCTGACTTTC

J: TRBJ2-2
D: NA
V: TRBV7-2
size: NA
CDR3: CASSPQWGSGELFF
DNA: TGTGCCAGCAGCCCCCAATGGGGCTCCGGGGAGCTGTTTTTT